These 22 T cell receptor beta chains originate from one sample sequenced in a study of identical twins. TCRdb recomputed calls from the 5' RACE reads with MiXCR, one row per CDR3 protein. The repertoire holds 1.5 million to 2 million distinct CDR3 sequences, with less than 40% as singletons. The specimen sequenced was cord blood. The receptors were sampled from a newborn girl in good health.

This clonotype was counted a few times. The J gene is TRBJ1-2, the V gene TRBV24-1; 8 nucleotides line up with TRBD1. CDR1 is KGHDR, CDR2 SFDVKD, per germline. The CDR3 runs 15 residues. V lost 4 bases, J lost 0 bases, and 3 bases stayed unmatched. CDR3: CATSERQGSNYGYTF. In DNA form, the CDR3 reads TGTGCCACCAGTGAGAGACAGGGGTCTAACTATGGCTACACCTTC.

This clonotype was seen only a few times. This chain uses TRBV9 with TRBJ2-3; D may match TRBD1 or TRBD2 (5 bases each). The CDR3 is made up of 13 amino acids. Germline values: CDR1 SGDLS, CDR2 YYNGEE. The V end lost 0 bases, the J end lost 6 bases, and 8 bases lay between the germline ends. CDR3 loop: CASSVGGMDTQYF. The CDR3 coding sequence is TGTGCCAGCAGCGTAGGGGGGATGGATACGCAGTATTTT.

The V and J genes are TRBV20-1 and TRBJ2-1; D gene ambiguous. From germline, CDR1 is DFQATT and CDR2 SNEGSKA (reference sequence). This CDR3 is built from 14 residues. V lost 5 bases and J lost 6, with 17 bases in between. CDR3 sequence (DNA): TGCAGTGCTGATAAGCCCGGTTCGGGCAATGAGCAGTTCTTC. Translating it yields CSADKPGSGNEQFF.

About this clonotype itself: One end of the junction varies from germline; a read error may be responsible. The V and J genes are TRBV3-1 and TRBJ2-3, with D possibly matching TRBD1 (5 bases). Germline V gene lookup returns CDR1 LGHDT and CDR2 YNNKEL (reference sequence). This CDR3 comprises 14 residues. For the CDR3, the DNA is TGTGCCGGCAGCCAATCCAGGGCTCGGGATACGCAGTATTTT. Amino acid sequence: CAGSQSRARDTQYF.

This chain links TRBV28 with TRBJ1-5; 7 bases are shared with TRBD1. Looked up from germline, CDR1 is MDHEN and CDR2 is SYDVKM. The CDR3 runs 16 residues. V was pared by 4 bases and J by 6 bases, with 12 bases of the junction left unmatched. This chain's CDR3 is CASSSYLQGRGQPQHF. The CDR3 nucleotides read TGTGCCAGCAGTTCCTATTTACAGGGGAGGGGTCAGCCCCAGCATTTT.

V and J are TRBV6-5 and TRBJ1-5, with 7 bases identical to TRBD1. V lost 0 bases to trimming and J lost 4 bases; unmatched junction nucleotides: 3. The CDR3 is made up of 15 amino acids. Germline assignment: CDR1 MNHEY and CDR2 SVGAGI. CDR3 loop: CASSYSGGRNQPQHF. The CDR3 coding sequence is TGTGCCAGCAGTTACTCAGGGGGCCGGAATCAGCCCCAGCATTTT.

This clonotype was detected only a few times. The chain links TRBV12-3 or TRBV12-4 to TRBJ1-2, with 10 bases fitting TRBD1. V gave up 3 bases and J gave up 4 bases; unmatched junction bases: 5. This CDR3 spans 15 amino acids. The CDR3 here is CASSFGGQGRYGYTF. The DNA for the CDR3 is TGTGCCAGCAGTTTCGGGGGACAGGGGCGCTATGGCTACACCTTC.

The V and J genes are TRBV7-2 and TRBJ2-5; D gene unclear. Trimming took off 4 bases at V and 6 bases at J, with 9 bases between the two ends. This CDR3 spans 12 amino acids. The V gene's germline CDR1 is SGHTA and CDR2 FQGNSA. CDR3: CASSSKRQTQYF. Written as DNA, the CDR3 is TGTGCCAGCAGCTCTAAGCGTCAGACCCAGTACTTC.

The sample holds a few counts of this clonotype. The V and J genes are TRBV13 and TRBJ1-5, with 7 bases aligning to TRBD1. V lost 0 bases and J lost 5; bases outside the gene matches: 4. There are 15 residues in the CDR3. Germline V gene data show CDR1 as PRHDT and CDR2 as FYEKMQ (reference sequence). CDR3 DNA sequence: TGTGCCAGCAGCTTAGGACAGGGGAGGCATCAGCCCCAGCATTTT. This translates into CASSLGQGRHQPQHF.

The rearrangement uses TRBV30 and TRBJ2-5; 9 nucleotides agree with TRBD1. The CDR3 extends over 16 amino acids. J lost 1 base, V lost 2 bases, and 8 bases had no gene match. Germline loops: CDR1 GTSNPN, CDR2 SVGIG (reference sequence). The CDR3 is CAWSPPGTGLQETQYF. The CDR3 nucleotides read TGTGCCTGGAGTCCTCCCGGGACAGGGCTCCAAGAGACCCAGTACTTC.

Worth noting for this clonotype: One end of the junction varies from germline; a read error may be responsible. The chain's CDR3 is CGSGGYNERFF. The CDR3 DNA reads as TGTGGCTCTGGGGGATACAATGAGCGGTTCTTC. V usage is TRBV28 and J usage is TRBJ2-1; either TRBD1 or TRBD2 may supply D (5 bases each). This CDR3 region has 11 residues. CDR1 MDHEN and CDR2 SYDVKM come from the germline V gene. The entire variable domain, with the rest obtained from reference TRBV28 and TRBJ2-1, is as follows: DVKVTQSSRYLVKRTGEKVFLECVQDMDHENMFWYRQDPGLGLRLIYFSYDVKMKEKGDIPEGYSVSREKKERFSLILESASTNQTSMYLCGSGGYNERFFGPGTRLTVL.

The chain recombines TRBV15 with TRBJ2-5; D not certain. This CDR3 is built from 13 residues. Between the trimmed V and J ends, which lost 5 bases and 11 bases, there was a span of 18 bases. Germline V lookup: CDR1 LNHNV, CDR2 YYDKDF (reference sequence). The CDR3 here is CATSGDFDNEQYF. The DNA for the CDR3 is TGTGCCACCAGCGGCGACTTTGACAATGAGCAGTACTTC. Full variable domain (missing parts from reference TRBV15 and TRBJ2-5): DAMVIQNPRYQVTQFGKPVTLSCSQTLNHNVMYWYQQKSSQAPKLLFHYYDKDFNNEADTPDNFQSRRPNTSFCFLDIRSPGLGDTAMYLCATSGDFDNEQYFGPGTRLLVL.

This clonotype was seen a single time. The chain combines TRBV9 with TRBJ1-1; perhaps TRBD1 as D (5 bases). The germline V and J ends were trimmed by 3 bases and 1 base, with 10 bases remaining between them. The CDR3 contains 14 residues. Per germline, CDR1 SGDLS and CDR2 YYNGEE. The CDR3 loop reads CASSAQTENTEAFF. The CDR3, as DNA: TGTGCCAGCAGCGCCCAGACAGAGAACACTGAAGCTTTCTTT. Full variable domain (rest looked up from reference TRBV9 and TRBJ1-1): DSGVTQTPKHLITATGQRVTLRCSPRSGDLSVYWYQQSLDQGLQFLIQYYNGEERAKGNILERFSAQQFPDLHSELNLSSLELGDSALYFCASSAQTENTEAFFGQGTRLTVV.

This sequence joins TRBV11-1 and TRBJ1-1, with a tentative D call TRBD1 (6 bases). Germline CDR1 SGHAT, CDR2 FQDESV (reference sequence). This CDR3 has 14 residues. Trimming pared 4 bases from V and 0 bases from J, leaving 9 bases between. CDR3 bases: TGTGCCAGCAGCTGGACAGACATGAACACTGAAGCTTTCTTT. Protein: CASSWTDMNTEAFF.

The chain carries TRBV7-2 and TRBJ1-2; D unresolved. V lost 4 bases and J 3 bases, leaving 21 bases between the germline ends. Germline V gives CDR1 SGHTA, CDR2 FQGNSA. This CDR3 region has 17 residues. The CDR3 reads CASSSLLSEILDYGYTF. The CDR3 DNA reads as TGTGCCAGCAGCTCCCTACTTTCGGAGATCCTAGACTATGGCTACACCTTC.

To note about this clonotype: One junction end disagrees with the germline gene, perhaps due to a read error. The rearrangement links TRBV18 to TRBJ2-3; no firm D call. Germline values: CDR1 KGHSH, CDR2 LQKENI. The CDR3 extends over 12 amino acids. The CDR3 nucleotides are TGTGCCAGCTCACCCAGCACAGATGCGCAGTATTTT. Its protein is CASSPSTDAQYF.

This clonotype showed up many times. The V gene is TRBV4-2, the J gene TRBJ1-2; the D gene is possibly TRBD1 (5 bases). The germline V gene encodes CDR1 LGHNA and CDR2 YNFKEQ. With 2 bases removed from V and 2 bases from J, the gap between germline ends came to 9 bases. The CDR3 extends over 14 amino acids. CDR3 region: CASSQFGGNYGYTF. CDR3 nucleotides: TGTGCCAGCAGCCAATTCGGGGGGAACTATGGCTACACCTTC.

This clonotype was seen only a few times. The V and J genes are TRBV5-6 and TRBJ1-2; tentative D call: TRBD1 (5 bases). The CDR3 covers 13 residues. Germline lookup yields CDR1 SGHDT and CDR2 YYEEEE. Trimming took 2 bases from V and 4 from J, leaving 9 bases between them. Here the CDR3 DNA reads TGTGCCAGCAGCTTCCTGGGGGGCTATGGCTACACCTTC. Protein product: CASSFLGGYGYTF.

There are a few counts of this clonotype. CDR3 nucleotide sequence: TGCAGCGTTGAAGATCTAGGGACTAGCGTATGGCTATGGGGCCAAGAGACCCAGTACTTC. Its translation is CSVEDLGTSVWLWGQETQYF. The chain employs TRBV29-1 and TRBJ2-5, with 10 bases that match TRBD2. Germline CDR1 reads SQVTM; CDR2 reads ANQGSEA. This CDR3 contains 20 residues. After removal of 0 bases from V and 1 base from J, the junction contained 17 bases not matched to a gene. The whole variable domain, remainder taken from reference TRBV29-1 and TRBJ2-5, is SAVISQKPSRDICQRGTSLTIQCQVDSQVTMMFWYRQQPGQSLTLIATANQGSEATYESGFVIDKFPISRPNLTFSTLTVSNMSPEDSSIYLCSVEDLGTSVWLWGQETQYFGPGTRLLVL.

This clonotype was seen only a few times. The chain links TRBV10-3 to TRBJ1-2, with 11 bases that match TRBD1. This CDR3 has 13 residues. Germline values: CDR1 ENHRY, CDR2 SYGVKD. Germline trimming cut 6 bases from V and 6 bases from J; bases unmatched to any gene: 3. The CDR3 DNA is TGTGCCATCAGCGGACAGGGGGCAAATGGCTACACCTTC. As protein: CAISGQGANGYTF.

This clonotype was seen a few times. The chain has TRBV9 and TRBJ2-3; D is ambiguous. CDR3 size: 15 residues. V lost 0 bases and J lost 1, with 9 bases in between. Germline V gene lookup returns CDR1 SGDLS and CDR2 YYNGEE. CDR3 loop: CASSVGRKGTDTQYF. The CDR3 coding sequence is TGTGCCAGCAGCGTAGGAAGAAAGGGCACAGATACGCAGTATTTT.

In its sample, this clonotype was seen once. The chain joins TRBV27 to TRBJ1-5, with D possibly being TRBD1 (6 bases). V was pared by 8 bases and J by 3 bases, with 14 bases between. Germline CDR1 and CDR2: MNHEY and SMNVEV (reference sequence). The CDR3 loop spans 14 amino acids. CDR3 protein: CASCKGGDNQPQHF. The CDR3 nucleotides are TGTGCCAGCTGCAAAGGGGGGGACAATCAGCCCCAGCATTTT.